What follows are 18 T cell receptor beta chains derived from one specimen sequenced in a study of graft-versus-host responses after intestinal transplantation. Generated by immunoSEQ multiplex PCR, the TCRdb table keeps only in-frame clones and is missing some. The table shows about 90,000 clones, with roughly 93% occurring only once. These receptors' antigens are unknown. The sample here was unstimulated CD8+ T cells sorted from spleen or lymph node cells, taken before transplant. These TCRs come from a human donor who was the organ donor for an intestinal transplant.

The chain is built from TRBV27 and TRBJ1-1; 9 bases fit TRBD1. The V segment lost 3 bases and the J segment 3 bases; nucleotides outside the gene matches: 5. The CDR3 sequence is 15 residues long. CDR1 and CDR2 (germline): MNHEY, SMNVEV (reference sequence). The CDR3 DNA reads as TGTGCCAGCAGTTTCCGCGGACAGGGGTACACTGAAGCTTTCTTT. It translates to CASSFRGQGYTEAFF.

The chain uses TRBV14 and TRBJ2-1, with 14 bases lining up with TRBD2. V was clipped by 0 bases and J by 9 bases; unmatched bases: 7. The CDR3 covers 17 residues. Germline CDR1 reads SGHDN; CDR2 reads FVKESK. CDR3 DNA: TGTGCCAGCAGCCAAGATCTGGGACTAGCGGGGGCGAGTGAGCAGTTCTTC. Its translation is CASSQDLGLAGASEQFF.

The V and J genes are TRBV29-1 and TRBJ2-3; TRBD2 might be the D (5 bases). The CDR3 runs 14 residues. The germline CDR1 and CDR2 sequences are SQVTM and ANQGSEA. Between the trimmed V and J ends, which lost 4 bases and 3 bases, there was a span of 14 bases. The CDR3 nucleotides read TGCAGCGTTGCTAGCCCGGACCATACAGATACGCAGTATTTT. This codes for CSVASPDHTDTQYF.

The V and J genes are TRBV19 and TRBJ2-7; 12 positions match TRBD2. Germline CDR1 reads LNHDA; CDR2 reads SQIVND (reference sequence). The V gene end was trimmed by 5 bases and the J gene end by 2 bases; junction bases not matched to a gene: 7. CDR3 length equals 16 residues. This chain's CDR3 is CASSSRGLAGTYEQYF. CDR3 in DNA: TGTGCCAGTAGTTCCCGCGGACTAGCGGGAACCTACGAGCAGTACTTC.

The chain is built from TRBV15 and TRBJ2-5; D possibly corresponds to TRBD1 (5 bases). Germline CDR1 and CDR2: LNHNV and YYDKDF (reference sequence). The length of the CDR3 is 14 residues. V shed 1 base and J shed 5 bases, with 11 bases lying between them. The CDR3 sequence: CATSRGGAEETQYF. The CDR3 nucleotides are TGTGCCACCAGCAGAGGGGGCGCGGAGGAGACCCAGTACTTC.

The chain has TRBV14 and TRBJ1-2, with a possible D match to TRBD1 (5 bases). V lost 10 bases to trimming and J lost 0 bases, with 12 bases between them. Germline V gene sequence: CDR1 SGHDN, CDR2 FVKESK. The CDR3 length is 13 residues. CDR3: CATSGEPNYGYTF. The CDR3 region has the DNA TGTGCCACCTCGGGGGAGCCTAACTATGGCTACACCTTC.

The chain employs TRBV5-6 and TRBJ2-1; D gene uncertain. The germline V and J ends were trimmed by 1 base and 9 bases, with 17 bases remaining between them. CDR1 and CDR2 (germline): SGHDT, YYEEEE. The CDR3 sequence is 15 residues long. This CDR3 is CASSLLSRLVLEQFF. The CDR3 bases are TGTGCCAGCAGCTTGCTTTCTCGGCTAGTACTTGAGCAGTTCTTC.

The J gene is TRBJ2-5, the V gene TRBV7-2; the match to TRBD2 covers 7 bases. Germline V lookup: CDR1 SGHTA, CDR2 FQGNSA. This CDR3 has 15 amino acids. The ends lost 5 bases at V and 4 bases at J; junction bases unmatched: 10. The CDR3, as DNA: TGTGCCAGCAGCCCCGGGGCTGGGGGGGGAGAGACCCAGTACTTC. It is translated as CASSPGAGGGETQYF.

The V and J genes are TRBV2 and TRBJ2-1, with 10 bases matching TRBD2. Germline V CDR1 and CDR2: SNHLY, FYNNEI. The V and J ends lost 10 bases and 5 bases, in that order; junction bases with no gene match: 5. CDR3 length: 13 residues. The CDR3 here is CAINSGRNNEQFF. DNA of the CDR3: TGTGCCATCAATAGCGGGAGGAACAATGAGCAGTTCTTC.

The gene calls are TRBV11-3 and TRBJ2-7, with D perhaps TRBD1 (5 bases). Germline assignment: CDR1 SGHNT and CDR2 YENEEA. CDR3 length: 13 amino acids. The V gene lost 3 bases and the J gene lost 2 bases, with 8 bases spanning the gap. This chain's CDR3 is CASSFDRPYEQYF. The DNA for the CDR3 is TGTGCCAGCAGCTTCGACAGACCCTACGAGCAGTACTTC.

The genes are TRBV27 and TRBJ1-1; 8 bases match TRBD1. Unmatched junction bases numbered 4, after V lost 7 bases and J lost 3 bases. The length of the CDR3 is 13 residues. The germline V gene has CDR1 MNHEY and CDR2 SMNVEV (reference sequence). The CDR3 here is CASTSGGHTEAFF. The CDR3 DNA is TGTGCCAGCACTTCAGGGGGCCACACTGAAGCTTTCTTT.

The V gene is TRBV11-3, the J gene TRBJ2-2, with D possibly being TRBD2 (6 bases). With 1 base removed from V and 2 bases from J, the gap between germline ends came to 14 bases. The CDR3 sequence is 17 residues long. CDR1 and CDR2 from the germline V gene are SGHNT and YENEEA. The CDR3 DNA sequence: TGTGCCAGCAGCTTAGGAATCCGGGGGAACAACACCGGGGAGCTGTTTTTT. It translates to CASSLGIRGNNTGELFF.

The DNA of the CDR3 is TGTGCCAGCAGCGTAGGTGTGACTAGCGGGAGCACAGATACGCAGTATTTT. Translation: CASSVGVTSGSTDTQYF. The rearrangement links TRBV9 to TRBJ2-3; 10 nucleotides align to TRBD2. Germline V gives CDR1 SGDLS, CDR2 YYNGEE. This CDR3 comprises 17 residues. J lost 0 bases, V lost 0 bases, and 4 bases had no gene match.

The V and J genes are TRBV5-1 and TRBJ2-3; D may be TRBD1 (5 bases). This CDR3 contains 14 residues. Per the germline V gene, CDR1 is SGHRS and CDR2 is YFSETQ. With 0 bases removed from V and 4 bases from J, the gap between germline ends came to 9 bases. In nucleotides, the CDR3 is TGCGCCAGCAGCTTGGGACAGAATGCAGATACGCAGTATTTT. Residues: CASSLGQNADTQYF.

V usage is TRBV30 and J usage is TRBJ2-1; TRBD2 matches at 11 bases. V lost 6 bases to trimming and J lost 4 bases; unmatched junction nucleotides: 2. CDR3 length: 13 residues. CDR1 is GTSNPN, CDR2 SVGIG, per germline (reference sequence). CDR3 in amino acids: CACIAGGYNEQFF. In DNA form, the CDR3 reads TGTGCCTGTATAGCGGGGGGGTACAATGAGCAGTTCTTC. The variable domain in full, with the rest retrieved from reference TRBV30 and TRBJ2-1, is SQTIHQWPATLVQPVGSPLSLECTVEGTSNPNLYWYRQAAGRGLQLLFYSVGIGQISSEVPQNLSASRPQDRQFILSSKKLLLSDSGFYLCACIAGGYNEQFFGPGTRLTVL.

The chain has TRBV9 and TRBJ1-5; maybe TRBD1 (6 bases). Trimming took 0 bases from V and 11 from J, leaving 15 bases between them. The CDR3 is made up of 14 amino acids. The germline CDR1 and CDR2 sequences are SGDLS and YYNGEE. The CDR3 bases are TGTGCCAGCAGCGTAGAGGGGGACGAATCAGCCCAGCATTTT. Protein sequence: CASSVEGDESAQHF.

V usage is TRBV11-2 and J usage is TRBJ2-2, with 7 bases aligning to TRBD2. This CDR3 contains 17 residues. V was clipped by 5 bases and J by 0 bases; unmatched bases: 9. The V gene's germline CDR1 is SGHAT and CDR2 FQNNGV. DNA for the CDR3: TGTGCCAGCAGCCCCCCTAGCGGAGATTCGAACACCGGGGAGCTGTTTTTT. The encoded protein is CASSPPSGDSNTGELFF.

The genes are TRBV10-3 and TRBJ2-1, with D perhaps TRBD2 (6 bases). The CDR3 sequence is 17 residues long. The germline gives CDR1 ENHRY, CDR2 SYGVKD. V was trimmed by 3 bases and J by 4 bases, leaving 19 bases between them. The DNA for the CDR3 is TGTGCCATCAGTGACCCCGTCTATGGGACTGGTTACAATGAGCAGTTCTTC. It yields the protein CAISDPVYGTGYNEQFF.